This T cell receptor (beta chain) was captured by sequencing in a study of tumor and adjacent non-tumor tissue in lung cancer. Study outcomes and limitations: Tumor tissue had significantly higher TCR diversity than normal lung.

In the case of this clonotype: Its target is unknown. Sequence at one end of the junction differs from germline and may be a read error.

The CDR3 has 13 amino acids. The germline gives CDR1 MNHEY, CDR2 SVGEGT. This sample's RNA came from whole unsorted tissue. More than 3 cm separated this lung sample from the edge of the tumor. Three rounds of nested PCR, following a modified ARM-PCR protocol, produced the TCRbeta library. TCRdb reanalysed the multiplex PCR reads using MiXCR and keeps one entry per CDR3 protein. The sample carries more than 45,000 distinct CDR3 sequences, about 80% recorded once. The clonotype originates from a woman aged 60 to 75 with non-small cell lung cancer. J is TRBJ2-4 and V is TRBV6-2 or TRBV6-3; D is possibly TRBD2 (5 bases). Sequencing input: distant non-tumor lung tissue. The chain's CDR3 is CDSGYDVQNIQCF. The CDR3 DNA sequence: TGTGACAGCGGTTACGATGTCCAAAACATTCAGTGCTTC.